The entry below gives a single T cell receptor (beta chain) sequence along with its context. This entry comes from a study of blood T cell repertoires in COVID-19. The overall study: PBMCs, B-cell-depleted T cells, or T cells were the source of the cDNA or gDNA that made up the material.

As originally analysed: Reference gene primer amplification gave estimated nucleated cell counts. Assay used: immunoSEQ multiplex PCR; TCRdb lists only in-frame clones, some missing. D and trimming come from the DNA, and the V and J calls and clone size come from that table. The sample carries about 160,000 clones, under 90% recorded once. Cohort 3 recovered donors had two negative PCRs, clearance, or symptom resolution. Material for sequencing was PBMCs or T cells enriched from blood (not recorded which). This sequence originates from a woman aged 50 to 60 who had recovered from COVID-19.

The CDR3 sequence: CASSPGGGRTLTDTQYF. In nucleotides, the CDR3 is TGTGCCAGCAGCCCGGGAGGGGGGCGGACCCTCACAGATACGCAGTATTTT. The chain employs TRBV5-4 and TRBJ2-3, with 8 bases aligning to TRBD2. Germline lookup yields CDR1 SGHNT and CDR2 YYREEE (reference sequence). This CDR3 is built from 17 residues. Losses at the gene ends were 4 bases for V and 2 bases for J; bases not matched to a gene: 12.